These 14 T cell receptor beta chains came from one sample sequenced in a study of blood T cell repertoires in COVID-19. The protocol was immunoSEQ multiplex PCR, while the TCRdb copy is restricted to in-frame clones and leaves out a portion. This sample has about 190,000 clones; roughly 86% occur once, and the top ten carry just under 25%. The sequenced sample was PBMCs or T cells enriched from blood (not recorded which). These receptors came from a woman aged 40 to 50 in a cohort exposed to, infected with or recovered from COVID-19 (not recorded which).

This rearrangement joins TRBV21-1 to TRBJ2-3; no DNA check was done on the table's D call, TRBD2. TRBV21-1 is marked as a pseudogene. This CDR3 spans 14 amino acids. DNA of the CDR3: TGTGCCAGCAGCAACCCTAGCGGGGGAGATACGCAGTATTTT. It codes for CASSNPSGGDTQYF.

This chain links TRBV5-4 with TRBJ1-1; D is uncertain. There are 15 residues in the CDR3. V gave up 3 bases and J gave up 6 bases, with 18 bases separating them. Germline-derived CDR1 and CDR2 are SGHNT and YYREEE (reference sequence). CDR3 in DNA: TGTGCCAGCAGCTCCGGCGGTGTAAAGCTCGCTGAAGCTTTCTTT. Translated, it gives CASSSGGVKLAEAFF.

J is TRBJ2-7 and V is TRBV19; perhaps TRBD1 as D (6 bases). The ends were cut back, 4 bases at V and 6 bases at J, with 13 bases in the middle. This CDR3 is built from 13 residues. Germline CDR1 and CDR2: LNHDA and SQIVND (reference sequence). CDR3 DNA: TGTGCCAGTAGTACCTATGGGGGCGGCGAGCAGTACTTC. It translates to CASSTYGGGEQYF. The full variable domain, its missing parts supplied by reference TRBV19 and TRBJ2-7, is DGGITQSPKYLFRKEGQNVTLSCEQNLNHDAMYWYRQDPGQGLRLIYYSQIVNDFQKGDIAEGYSVSREKKESFPLTVTSAQKNPTAFYLCASSTYGGGEQYFGPGTRLTVT.

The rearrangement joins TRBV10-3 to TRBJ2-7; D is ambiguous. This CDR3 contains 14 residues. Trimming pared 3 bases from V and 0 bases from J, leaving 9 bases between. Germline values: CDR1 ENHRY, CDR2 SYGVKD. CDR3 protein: CAISDRVSSYEQYF. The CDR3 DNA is TGTGCCATCAGTGACCGCGTGAGCTCCTACGAGCAGTACTTC.

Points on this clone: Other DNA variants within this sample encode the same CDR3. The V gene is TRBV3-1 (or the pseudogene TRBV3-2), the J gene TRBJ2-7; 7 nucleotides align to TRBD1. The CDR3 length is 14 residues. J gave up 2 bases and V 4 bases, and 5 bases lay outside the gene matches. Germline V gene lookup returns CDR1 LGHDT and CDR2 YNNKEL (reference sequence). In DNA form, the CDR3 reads TGTGCCAGCAGCCCACGACAGGGCCCCTACGAGCAGTACTTC. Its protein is CASSPRQGPYEQYF.

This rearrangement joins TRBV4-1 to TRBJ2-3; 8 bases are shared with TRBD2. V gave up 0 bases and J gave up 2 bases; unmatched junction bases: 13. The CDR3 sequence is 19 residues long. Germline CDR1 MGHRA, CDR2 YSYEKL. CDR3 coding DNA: TGCGCCAGCAGCCAAGATGCACTCGTGGGGCGGGAGGACACAGATACGCAGTATTTT. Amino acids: CASSQDALVGREDTDTQYF.

CDR3 sequence reads: CAIREGLGTEAFF. The CDR3 DNA reads TGTGCCATCAGGGAGGGGCTGGGCACTGAAGCTTTCTTT. The chain links TRBV19 to TRBJ1-1, with TRBD1 as a possible D gene (5 bases). This CDR3 has 13 residues. Germline assignment: CDR1 LNHDA and CDR2 SQIVND (reference sequence). Trimming removed 10 bases at V and 4 bases at J, with 16 bases between.

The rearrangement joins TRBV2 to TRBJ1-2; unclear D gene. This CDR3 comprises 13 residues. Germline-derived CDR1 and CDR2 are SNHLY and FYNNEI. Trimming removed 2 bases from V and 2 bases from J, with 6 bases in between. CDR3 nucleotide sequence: TGTGCCAGCAGTGAAACCAGGAACTATGGCTACACCTTC. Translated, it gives CASSETRNYGYTF.

The CDR3 DNA reads TGTGCCAGTAGACCTGCGGACAGGACTAACTATGGCTACACCTTC. Amino acids: CASRPADRTNYGYTF. This sequence joins TRBV19 and TRBJ1-2, with 7 positions matching TRBD1. CDR3 size: 15 residues. Germline CDR1 and CDR2: LNHDA and SQIVND (reference sequence). V gave up 6 bases and J gave up 0 bases; unmatched junction bases: 7. Full variable domain (rest looked up from reference TRBV19 and TRBJ1-2): DGGITQSPKYLFRKEGQNVTLSCEQNLNHDAMYWYRQDPGQGLRLIYYSQIVNDFQKGDIAEGYSVSREKKESFPLTVTSAQKNPTAFYLCASRPADRTNYGYTFGSGTRLTVV.

The CDR3: CATSDPGLATLNEQFF. Written as DNA, the CDR3 is TGTGCCACCAGTGATCCGGGACTAGCGACCCTCAATGAGCAGTTCTTC. The gene calls are TRBV24-1 and TRBJ2-1; 10 positions match TRBD2. Germline V gives CDR1 KGHDR, CDR2 SFDVKD. V shed 3 bases, J shed 6 bases, and the junction held 7 bases outside the gene matches. The CDR3 consists of 16 residues.

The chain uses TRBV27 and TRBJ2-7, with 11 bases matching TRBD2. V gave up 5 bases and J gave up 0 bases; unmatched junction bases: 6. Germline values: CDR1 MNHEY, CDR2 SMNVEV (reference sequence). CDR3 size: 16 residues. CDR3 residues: CASSRTGTSGSYEQYF. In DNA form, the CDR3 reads TGTGCCAGCAGTAGAACCGGGACTAGCGGCTCCTACGAGCAGTACTTC.

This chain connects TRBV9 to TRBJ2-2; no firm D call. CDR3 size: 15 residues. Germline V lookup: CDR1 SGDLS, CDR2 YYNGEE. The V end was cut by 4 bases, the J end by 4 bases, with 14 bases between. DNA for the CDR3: TGTGCCAGCAGCTCGGCAGGTATAGGCACCGGGGAGCTGTTTTTT. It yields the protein CASSSAGIGTGELFF.

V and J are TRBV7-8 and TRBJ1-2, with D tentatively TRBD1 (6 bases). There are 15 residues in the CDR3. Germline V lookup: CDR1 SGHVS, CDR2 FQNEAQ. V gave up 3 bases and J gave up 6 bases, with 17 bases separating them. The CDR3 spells CASSFGAGAINGYTF. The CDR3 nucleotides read TGTGCCAGCAGCTTCGGGGCAGGGGCCATAAATGGCTACACCTTC.

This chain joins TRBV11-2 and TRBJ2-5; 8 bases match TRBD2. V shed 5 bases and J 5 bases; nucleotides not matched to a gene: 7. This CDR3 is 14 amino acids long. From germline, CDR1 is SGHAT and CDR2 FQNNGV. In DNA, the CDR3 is TGTGCCAGCAGCCCCAGCGGGAGCGGTGAGACCCAGTACTTC. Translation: CASSPSGSGETQYF.